The next 22 T cell receptor beta chains were all read from a single sample in a study of T cells after yellow fever vaccination. TCRdb re-derived calls from the 5' RACE reads in MiXCR, one entry per CDR3 protein. The sample lists around 140,000 distinct CDR3 sequences; just over 6.5% were seen once. The source was CD4+ T cells sorted from PBMCs, collected 10 days after the yellow fever booster vaccination. These receptors were taken from a man aged 25-45 years who received the YFV17D yellow fever vaccine.

This clonotype has a count of ten or more. The V call is TRBV7-2, the J call TRBJ2-3; no definite D call. CDR1 and CDR2 from the germline V gene are SGHTA and FQGNSA. CDR3 length: 15 residues. Trimming took 2 bases from V and 0 from J, leaving 9 bases between them. Here the CDR3 DNA reads TGTGCCAGCAGCTTATCTGGGCTGAGCACAGATACGCAGTATTTT. It specifies CASSLSGLSTDTQYF.

This clonotype was counted at least ten times. The chain is built from TRBV7-3 and TRBJ2-1, with 9 bases identical to TRBD1. The V and J ends lost 6 bases and 4 bases, in that order; junction bases with no gene match: 7. The germline V gene encodes CDR1 SGHTA and CDR2 FQGTGA. The CDR3 has 15 amino acids. The CDR3 spells CASSLDRGGYNEQFF. The CDR3 coding sequence is TGTGCCAGCAGTCTTGACAGGGGGGGATACAATGAGCAGTTCTTC.

The sample holds many counts of this clonotype. The rearrangement joins TRBV6-5 to TRBJ2-5; perhaps TRBD2 as D (6 bases). This CDR3 has 16 residues. Germline V gives CDR1 MNHEY, CDR2 SVGAGI. Trimming stripped 4 bases from V and 5 bases from J, with 20 bases between. The CDR3 sequence is CASSSPSELPGETQYF. CDR3 in DNA: TGTGCCAGCAGTTCCCCTAGCGAGCTCCCCGGCGAGACCCAGTACTTC.

This clonotype was observed at least ten times. The rearrangement links TRBV20-1 to TRBJ2-7; 7 bases fit TRBD1. CDR1 and CDR2 from the germline V gene are DFQATT and SNEGSKA (reference sequence). There are 12 residues in the CDR3. V lost 1 base, J lost 4 bases, and 1 base stayed unmatched. DNA of the CDR3: TGCAGTGCTAGAGGACAGGGATACGAGCAGTACTTC. Translating gives CSARGQGYEQYF.

This clonotype has just a few counts. The chain links TRBV4-1 to TRBJ1-6, with D possibly being TRBD1 (6 bases). V lost 2 bases, J lost 6 bases, and 11 bases lay in between. This CDR3 has 15 amino acids. Looked up from germline, CDR1 is MGHRA and CDR2 is YSYEKL. CDR3 sequence: CASSQNREPNSPLHF. CDR3 nucleotides: TGCGCCAGCAGCCAAAACAGGGAGCCTAATTCACCCCTCCACTTT.

The table lists this clonotype with many counts. In DNA form, the CDR3 reads TGCGCCAGCAGCCACGAACTTCAAGGGCCCTACAATGAGCAGTTCTTC. Its protein product is CASSHELQGPYNEQFF. This chain joins TRBV4-3 and TRBJ2-1, with D unclear. CDR1 LGHNA and CDR2 YSLEER come from the germline V gene. Between the trimmed V and J ends, which lost 3 bases and 2 bases, there was a span of 14 bases. The CDR3 totals 16 residues.

The chain joins TRBV2 to TRBJ1-1; D gene uncertain. CDR1 and CDR2 (germline): SNHLY, FYNNEI. Trimming cost V 2 bases and J 1 base, with 5 bases left between them. The CDR3 loop spans 13 amino acids. Here the CDR3 reads CASSEHRNTEAFF. The CDR3 DNA follows: TGTGCCAGCAGTGAACACAGGAACACTGAAGCTTTCTTT.

In its sample, this clonotype was seen many times. The V call is TRBV28, the J call TRBJ1-2; D unresolved. With 6 bases removed from V and 5 bases from J, the gap between germline ends came to 4 bases. This CDR3 has 10 residues. CDR1 MDHEN and CDR2 SYDVKM come from the germline V gene. CDR3 region: CASSNYGYTF. CDR3 sequence (DNA): TGTGCCAGCAGCAATTATGGCTACACCTTC.

This clonotype was observed at least ten times. The chain couples TRBV15 to TRBJ2-1; 9 bases match TRBD1. There are 15 residues in the CDR3. V shed 4 bases, J shed 8 bases, and the junction held 9 bases outside the gene matches. Germline lookup yields CDR1 LNHNV and CDR2 YYDKDF (reference sequence). The CDR3 coding sequence is TGTGCCACCAGCACGTCCCGGGACAGGGTCGATGAGCAGTTCTTC. This translates into CATSTSRDRVDEQFF.

This clonotype was seen many times. The chain links TRBV20-1 to TRBJ2-3, with D perhaps TRBD2 (6 bases). Trimming removed 6 bases at V and 2 bases at J, with 18 bases between. This CDR3 is built from 15 residues. Germline loops: CDR1 DFQATT, CDR2 SNEGSKA (reference sequence). This CDR3 reads CSAEKKRVSTDTQYF. CDR3 DNA: TGCAGTGCCGAAAAGAAGCGGGTGTCCACAGATACGCAGTATTTT.

This clonotype has at least ten counts. The chain links TRBV7-2 to TRBJ2-4, with no clear D. V lost 2 bases and J 3 bases, leaving 2 bases between the germline ends. The CDR3 loop spans 12 amino acids. Germline loops: CDR1 SGHTA, CDR2 FQGNSA. The CDR3 DNA reads TGTGCCAGCAGCTTATACAAAAACATTCAGTACTTC. This gives the protein CASSLYKNIQYF.

This clonotype was detected many times. The chain links TRBV25-1 to TRBJ1-5; 9 bases fit TRBD1. Germline V gene data show CDR1 as MGHDK and CDR2 as SYGVNS. This CDR3 is 13 amino acids long. V dropped 6 bases and J dropped 9; count of bases not matched to a gene: 6. The CDR3 protein is CASRGQGFTPQHF. CDR3 DNA sequence: TGTGCCAGCAGAGGACAGGGGTTCACGCCCCAGCATTTT.

This clonotype came up many times. The CDR3 loop reads CASSPWTGSYEQYF. The DNA of the CDR3 is TGTGCCAGCAGCCCCTGGACAGGCTCCTACGAGCAGTACTTC. The gene calls are TRBV7-2 and TRBJ2-7; 7 bases map to TRBD1. J was trimmed by 0 bases and V by 5 bases; bases with no gene match: 4. Germline assignment: CDR1 SGHTA and CDR2 FQGNSA. This CDR3 contains 14 residues.

V is TRBV29-1 and J is TRBJ2-5; 7 bases line up with TRBD1. This CDR3 region has 13 residues. CDR1 and CDR2 from the germline V gene are SQVTM and ANQGSEA. The CDR3 reads CTHRDSGGETQYF. In nucleotides, the CDR3 is TGCACACACCGGGACAGCGGCGGGGAGACCCAGTACTTC.

This clonotype has a count of ten or more. V is TRBV12-3 or TRBV12-4 and J is TRBJ2-7; D unclear. Trimming removed 0 bases from V and 2 bases from J, with 8 bases in between. The CDR3 has 14 amino acids. The CDR3 protein is CASSLARLAYEQYF. The CDR3 DNA is TGTGCCAGCAGTTTAGCGCGTCTGGCCTACGAGCAGTACTTC.

The sample holds many counts of this clonotype. This chain joins TRBV29-1 and TRBJ2-7; D gene ambiguous. Germline V CDR1 and CDR2: SQVTM, ANQGSEA. V gave up 6 bases and J gave up 3 bases, with 18 bases separating them. The CDR3 has 14 residues. The CDR3 DNA sequence: TGCAGCGTCCACAGCGATGGGGTGTACTACGAGCAGTACTTC. This sequence encodes CSVHSDGVYYEQYF.

This clonotype was seen more than once but under ten times. A much larger clonotype is one base distant, so this may be a read error. The rearrangement links TRBV20-1 to TRBJ2-7, with 11 positions matching TRBD2. Germline trimming cut 3 bases from V and 6 bases from J; bases unmatched to any gene: 13. Germline V CDR1 and CDR2: DFQATT, SNEGSKA (reference sequence). This CDR3 is 16 amino acids long. The CDR3 spells CSASGRRLAGSSEQYF. The CDR3 nucleotides read TGCAGTGCTAGCGGGAGGCGACTAGCGGGAAGTTCCGAGCAGTACTTC.

The chain joins TRBV5-5 to TRBJ2-1, with D possibly being TRBD2 (6 bases). The CDR3 extends over 17 amino acids. The ends were cut back, 7 bases at V and 0 bases at J, with 20 bases in the middle. Looked up from germline, CDR1 is SGHKS and CDR2 is YYEKEE (reference sequence). The CDR3, as DNA: TGTGCCAGCGGCCCCCGGGGAGGCGACCTCTCCTACAATGAGCAGTTCTTC. Its translation: CASGPRGGDLSYNEQFF.

This clonotype has at least ten counts. The CDR3 bases are TGCGCCAGCAGCTTGGGGACAGGGAGCAATCAGCCCCAGCATTTT. Protein: CASSLGTGSNQPQHF. The chain links TRBV5-1 to TRBJ1-5, with 8 positions matching TRBD1. This CDR3 region has 15 residues. Germline V gene lookup returns CDR1 SGHRS and CDR2 YFSETQ. J was trimmed by 1 base and V by 0 bases; bases with no gene match: 0. The full variable domain, with the rest looked up from reference TRBV5-1 and TRBJ1-5, is KAGVTQTPRYLIKTRGQQVTLSCSPISGHRSVSWYQQTPGQGLQFLFEYFSETQRNKGNFPGRFSGRQFSNSRSEMNVSTLELGDSALYLCASSLGTGSNQPQHFGDGTRLSIL.

At least ten counts were recorded for this clonotype. The rearrangement links TRBV14 to TRBJ2-7; 8 nucleotides line up with TRBD2. With V trimmed by 2 bases and J by 4 bases, 7 bases remained unmatched. Germline CDR1 is SGHDN and CDR2 is FVKESK. This CDR3 region has 15 residues. CDR3 nucleotides: TGTGCCAGCAGCCAATTGGCGGGAGGCAAGTACGAGCAGTACTTC. Its protein product is CASSQLAGGKYEQYF.

This clonotype was recorded many times. The rearrangement uses TRBV4-2 and TRBJ2-5, with 8 positions matching TRBD2. The CDR3 contains 16 residues. Germline CDR1 and CDR2: LGHNA and YNFKEQ. Trimming took 1 base from V and 4 from J; bases not matched to a gene: 8. CDR3 coding DNA: TGTGCCAGCAGCCAAGCCTCTCCCGGGAGGGGAGAGACCCAGTACTTC. This codes for CASSQASPGRGETQYF.

In this sample, this clonotype turned up many times. The chain links TRBV7-2 to TRBJ2-3; no clear D gene. The germline CDR1 and CDR2 sequences are SGHTA and FQGNSA. The CDR3 extends over 14 amino acids. The V end lost 7 bases, the J end lost 2 bases, and 13 bases lay between the germline ends. The CDR3 here is CASTGRVTTDTQYF. In nucleotides, the CDR3 is TGTGCCAGCACCGGACGTGTAACCACAGATACGCAGTATTTT.